One and the same sample provided the 30 T cell receptor beta chains below, sequenced in a study of shared clonotypes between healthy human individuals (dated by TCRdb to 2020 to 2021). The method was the immunoSEQ multiplex PCR assay. Not all clones reach the TCRdb copy of this immuneACCESS table, which keeps in-frame sequences only. Checked studies attribute under half of the gap to unresolved V genes and leave the rest unexplained. The sample includes 2 million to 2.5 million clones, with roughly 91% observed a single time. The ten largest clones capture more than 1.5% of the sample. For the CD8 naive samples, CD45RO-negative cells were positively selected for CCR7, yielding a CD45RA+CCR7+ population from which TemRA cells were excluded. Material for sequencing was naive CD8+ T cells from PBMCs. The cell subset or site label for this specimen denotes: CD45RA+CCR7+. Every receptor here comes from a man between 18 and 35 years old in good health. Some clones in this sample may be carry-over from other donors' samples.

J is TRBJ2-3 and V is TRBV5-1; D is undetermined. CDR1 is SGHRS and CDR2 is YFSETQ in the germline V gene. The CDR3 runs 12 residues. Deletions cut 0 bases from V and 8 bases from J, with 7 bases between. For the CDR3, the DNA is TGCGCCAGCAGCTTGGAACGGACTACGCAGTATTTT. Its translation is CASSLERTTQYF.

This clone was seen a single time. The rearrangement uses TRBV5-6 and TRBJ2-7, with 12 bases fitting TRBD1. CDR1 is SGHDT, CDR2 YYEEEE, per germline. V lost 4 bases, J lost 3 bases, and 5 bases stayed unmatched. This CDR3 has 15 amino acids. CDR3 nucleotide sequence: TGTGCCAGCAGCAGCCGGGACAGGGGGCTCTACGAGCAGTACTTC. It is translated as CASSSRDRGLYEQYF.

This clone was detected only once. The rearrangement joins TRBV11-1 to TRBJ2-7; D remains ambiguous. The length of the CDR3 is 13 residues. The germline V gene has CDR1 SGHAT and CDR2 FQDESV (reference sequence). V was shortened by 6 bases and J by 3 bases, with 12 bases between the two germline ends. In DNA form, the CDR3 reads TGTGCCAGCAGTGCCACAGTGCACTACGAGCAGTACTTC. Its translation: CASSATVHYEQYF.

This clone is a singleton in its sample. This chain connects TRBV27 to TRBJ2-7; D may be TRBD1 (6 bases). In germline, CDR1 is MNHEY, CDR2 SMNVEV (reference sequence). V was shortened by 5 bases and J by 3 bases, with 17 bases between the two germline ends. The CDR3 has 15 amino acids. CDR3: CASSGGQLPFYEQYF. CDR3 bases: TGTGCCAGCAGTGGGGGACAATTACCGTTCTACGAGCAGTACTTC.

The chain links TRBV28 to TRBJ2-2; possible D gene TRBD1, 6 bases. Germline V lookup: CDR1 MDHEN, CDR2 SYDVKM. This CDR3 spans 13 amino acids. V lost 8 bases and J 2 bases, leaving 9 bases between the germline ends. The CDR3 DNA is TGTGCCAGCGTCAGGGGTAACACCGGGGAGCTGTTTTTT. Protein sequence: CASVRGNTGELFF.

In this sample, this clone turned up once. V is TRBV16 and J is TRBJ1-2; D is perhaps TRBD1 (5 bases). Trimming left V 4 bases short and J 3 bases short, with 15 bases between. The CDR3 has 15 residues. Per germline, CDR1 KGHSY and CDR2 FQNENV. The CDR3 DNA follows: TGTGCCAGCAGCCCTATCATGAGAGGGGACTATGGCTACACCTTC. Protein sequence: CASSPIMRGDYGYTF. Based on the CDR3 plus reference TRBV16 and TRBJ1-2, the full variable domain is GEEVAQTPKHLVRGEGQKAKLYCAPIKGHSYVFWYQQVLKNEFKFLISFQNENVFDETGMPKERFSAKCLPNSPCSLEIQATKLEDSAVYFCASSPIMRGDYGYTFGSGTRLTVV.

The CDR3, as DNA: TGTGCCAGCAGCTTAGCGTTACAGGGTTACTACAATGAGCAGTTCTTC. This encodes CASSLALQGYYNEQFF. The chain uses TRBV7-8 and TRBJ2-1; tentatively, D is TRBD1 (6 bases). The length of the CDR3 is 16 residues. Deletions cut 0 bases from V and 3 bases from J, with 12 bases between. Germline V gene lookup returns CDR1 SGHVS and CDR2 FQNEAQ.

CDR3 sequence: CASSSASFRNIQYF. The CDR3 DNA sequence: TGTGCCAGCAGTTCCGCGAGCTTTAGAAACATTCAGTACTTC. The V and J genes are TRBV27 and TRBJ2-4; D is uncertain. V dropped 4 bases and J dropped 6 bases, with 13 bases sitting between them. CDR1 is MNHEY and CDR2 is SMNVEV in the germline V gene (reference sequence). The CDR3 has 14 residues.

The chain joins TRBV4-2 to TRBJ2-1; 7 bases agree with TRBD2. CDR3 length equals 16 residues. Germline trimming cut 1 base from V and 3 bases from J; bases unmatched to any gene: 6. The germline gives CDR1 LGHNA, CDR2 YNFKEQ. The CDR3 sequence is CASSQVGLAVYNEQFF. In DNA, the CDR3 is TGTGCCAGCAGCCAAGTCGGGCTAGCGGTCTACAATGAGCAGTTCTTC.

The rearrangement joins TRBV11-2 to TRBJ2-1, with 7 bases fitting TRBD1. Trimming took 5 bases from V and 1 from J; bases not matched to a gene: 11. Germline values: CDR1 SGHAT, CDR2 FQNNGV. This CDR3 is built from 17 residues. CDR3 region: CASSPLNRGPSYNEQFF. The DNA of the CDR3 is TGTGCCAGCAGCCCACTAAACAGGGGCCCATCCTACAATGAGCAGTTCTTC.

The V and J genes are TRBV7-9 and TRBJ1-1, with a possible D match to TRBD1 (5 bases). V lost 1 base, J lost 8 bases, and 8 bases lay in between. CDR3 length equals 12 residues. Germline V gene data show CDR1 as SEHNR and CDR2 as FQNEAQ (reference sequence). The CDR3 is CASSLVRDEAFF. CDR3 nucleotides: TGTGCCAGCAGCTTAGTGAGGGACGAAGCTTTCTTT.

Details on this clone: Other nucleotide sequences from this sample produce the same CDR3. The CDR3 region is CASSYSMGDTQYF. The CDR3 DNA is TGTGCCAGCAGTTACTCGATGGGGGATACGCAGTATTTT. The J gene is TRBJ2-3, the V gene TRBV6-5, with D uncertain. Germline loops: CDR1 MNHEY, CDR2 SVGAGI. The CDR3 is made up of 13 amino acids. V was cut by 0 bases and J by 6 bases, with 7 bases left in between.

The chain recombines TRBV6-4 with TRBJ1-1; possible D gene TRBD1, 6 bases. CDR3 length: 14 residues. The V and J ends lost 6 bases and 2 bases respectively, with 13 bases between them. Germline CDR1 MRHNA, CDR2 SNTAGT. The chain's CDR3 is CASRPLGGNTEAFF. The CDR3 DNA is TGTGCCAGCAGGCCCCTTGGGGGCAACACTGAAGCTTTCTTT.

The chain is built from TRBV7-9 and TRBJ1-1, with D hard to call. This CDR3 has 13 amino acids. Germline CDR1 reads SEHNR; CDR2 reads FQNEAQ (reference sequence). Trimming took off 2 bases at V and 4 bases at J, with 8 bases between the two ends. The CDR3 protein is CASSLPKGTEAFF. CDR3 nucleotide sequence: TGTGCCAGCAGCTTACCGAAGGGCACTGAAGCTTTCTTT.

CDR3 loop: CASSWRDRGLNTEAFF. The CDR3 nucleotides are TGCGCCAGCAGCTGGCGGGACAGGGGGCTAAACACTGAAGCTTTCTTT. The V call is TRBV5-1, the J call TRBJ1-1, with 12 bases matching TRBD1. The CDR3 has 16 residues. The trim removed 3 bases at V and 2 bases at J, leaving 5 bases unmatched. From germline, CDR1 is SGHRS and CDR2 YFSETQ.

Note on this clone: This sample includes further DNA sequences coding for the same CDR3. The chain uses TRBV7-9 and TRBJ1-5; no clear D gene. Per germline, CDR1 SEHNR and CDR2 FQNEAQ (reference sequence). With 4 bases removed from V and 4 bases from J, the gap between germline ends came to 5 bases. This CDR3 region has 12 residues. In DNA, the CDR3 is TGTGCCAGCAGCTCGAGGAATCAGCCCCAGCATTTT. Amino acid sequence: CASSSRNQPQHF.

This sequence joins TRBV6-5 and TRBJ2-1; D may be TRBD1 or TRBD2 (5 bases each). The germline V and J ends were trimmed by 6 bases and 3 bases, with 15 bases remaining between them. The CDR3 length is 15 residues. Germline values: CDR1 MNHEY, CDR2 SVGAGI. CDR3 protein: CASSPSGRVYNEQFF. DNA for the CDR3: TGTGCCAGCAGCCCCTCGGGGCGGGTCTACAATGAGCAGTTCTTC.

The gene calls are TRBV2 and TRBJ2-3; 9 bases are a match to TRBD2. Per the germline V gene, CDR1 is SNHLY and CDR2 is FYNNEI. Trimming removed 6 bases from V and 10 bases from J; junction bases left unmatched: 11. CDR3 size: 14 residues. CDR3 in DNA: TGTGCCAGCAGGGACGAACTAGCGGGCGGGGCGCAGTATTTT. It specifies CASRDELAGGAQYF.

The V call is TRBV7-3, the J call TRBJ2-2; no firm D call. Germline-derived CDR1 and CDR2 are SGHTA and FQGTGA. The CDR3 contains 15 residues. V dropped 5 bases and J dropped 3 bases, with 13 bases sitting between them. DNA of the CDR3: TGTGCCAGCAGCCCTACAGACACGTACACCGGGGAGCTGTTTTTT. Protein sequence: CASSPTDTYTGELFF.

This chain links TRBV6-5 with TRBJ2-5; D perhaps matches TRBD2 (5 bases). Germline values: CDR1 MNHEY, CDR2 SVGAGI. This CDR3 has 12 amino acids. The V and J ends lost 8 bases and 2 bases respectively, with 9 bases between them. The CDR3, as DNA: TGTGCCAGCCGAGGGTATCAAGAGACCCAGTACTTC. Its translation is CASRGYQETQYF.

The chain links TRBV27 to TRBJ2-7, with 14 bases fitting TRBD2. Germline V CDR1 and CDR2: MNHEY, SMNVEV (reference sequence). Trimming at V came to 6 bases and at J to 5 bases, leaving 6 bases not matched to a gene. This CDR3 is built from 15 residues. The DNA of the CDR3 is TGTGCCAGCAGCCAAGGGACTAGCGGGAGCCACGAGCAGTACTTC. It translates to CASSQGTSGSHEQYF.

V usage is TRBV11-2 and J usage is TRBJ2-2; D is ambiguous. The CDR3 is 16 residues long. Germline V gene data show CDR1 as SGHAT and CDR2 as FQNNGV. Trimming left V 1 base short and J 4 bases short, with 13 bases between. The CDR3 bases are TGTGCCAGCAGCTTAGGGCTGAAGGGCCCCACCGGGGAGCTGTTTTTT. As protein: CASSLGLKGPTGELFF.

This clone was observed a few times. The chain uses TRBV28 and TRBJ1-1; no definite D call. This CDR3 comprises 13 residues. CDR1 is MDHEN, CDR2 SYDVKM, per germline. For the CDR3, the DNA is TGTGTCACAGCGGTACGTGGTAACACTGAAGCTTTCTTT. Amino acids: CVTAVRGNTEAFF.

The CDR3 spells CASSATLGGARSGTQYF. CDR3 nucleotides: TGTGCCAGCAGCGCCACCCTGGGAGGGGCGCGGTCCGGTACGCAGTATTTT. V is TRBV9 and J is TRBJ2-3, with 7 bases lining up with TRBD2. V shed 3 bases, J shed 8 bases, and the junction held 18 bases outside the gene matches. The CDR3 is 17 amino acids. CDR1 is SGDLS, CDR2 YYNGEE, per germline.

This sequence joins TRBV7-9 and TRBJ2-7, with TRBD1 as a possible D gene (6 bases). CDR3 length equals 14 residues. Germline V gene data show CDR1 as SEHNR and CDR2 as FQNEAQ (reference sequence). V lost 5 bases, J lost 1 base, and 12 bases lay in between. CDR3 in DNA: TGTGCCAGCAGCCCTCGGACAGTATCCTACGAGCAGTACTTC. It yields the protein CASSPRTVSYEQYF.

V and J are TRBV19 and TRBJ2-3; 11 bases are a match to TRBD2. The CDR3 contains 18 residues. Per the germline V gene, CDR1 is LNHDA and CDR2 is SQIVND (reference sequence). Losses at the gene ends were 2 bases for V and 0 bases for J; bases not matched to a gene: 7. In DNA, the CDR3 is TGTGCCAGTAGTATACGACTAGCGGGGCGATCTAGCACAGATACGCAGTATTTT. Amino acids: CASSIRLAGRSSTDTQYF.

V is TRBV19 and J is TRBJ1-1; 7 bases are shared with TRBD1. Trimming removed 5 bases from V and 3 bases from J; junction bases left unmatched: 6. CDR1 and CDR2 from the germline V gene are LNHDA and SQIVND (reference sequence). There are 14 residues in the CDR3. The CDR3 here is CASSVGQVYTEAFF. CDR3 nucleotides: TGTGCCAGTAGTGTTGGACAGGTGTACACTGAAGCTTTCTTT.

With respect to this clone: Given a far larger clone just one base away, this is likely a sequencing read error. The chain has TRBV5-5 and TRBJ1-1, with a possible D match to TRBD1 (6 bases). V was shortened by 2 bases and J by 4 bases, with 6 bases between the two germline ends. Germline loops: CDR1 SGHKS, CDR2 YYEKEE (reference sequence). The CDR3 is made up of 12 amino acids. The CDR3 nucleotides are TGTGCCAGCAGCTTCAGGGGCACTGAAGCTTTCTTT. This codes for CASSFRGTEAFF.

CDR3 region: CASSEARRGRLAKNIQYF. In nucleotides, the CDR3 is TGTGCCAGCAGTGAAGCGCGGAGGGGCCGCCTAGCCAAAAACATTCAGTACTTC. The chain links TRBV6-1 to TRBJ2-4; D perhaps matches TRBD2 (6 bases). The V end lost 0 bases, the J end lost 0 bases, and 15 bases lay between the germline ends. Germline-derived CDR1 and CDR2 are MNHNS and SASEGT. The CDR3 loop spans 18 amino acids.

The chain employs TRBV9 and TRBJ2-7; 10 bases fit TRBD1. Germline assignment: CDR1 SGDLS and CDR2 YYNGEE. V gave up 3 bases and J gave up 3 bases; unmatched junction bases: 3. CDR3 size: 14 residues. CDR3 protein: CASSGGTGVYEQYF. For the CDR3, the DNA is TGTGCCAGCAGCGGGGGGACAGGGGTCTACGAGCAGTACTTC.